This TCR beta chain was retrieved from a study of CD8 T cells in Susac syndrome. Looking at the study overall: Patients with Susac syndrome were therapy-naive, on corticosteroids, or on intravenous immunoglobulin alone at the time that blood was drawn.

Under recently defined diagnostic criteria, the patients with Susac syndrome qualified as having definite or probable disease. Trimming shortened V by 5 bases and J by 3 bases, and 11 bases separated the two germline ends. Germline loops: CDR1 MNHEY, CDR2 SVGEGT. The CDR3 is 13 residues long. RNA, at about 0.45 to 1 ug, was reverse transcribed with random hexamers. TCRdb re-called the immunoSEQ multiplex PCR reads through MiXCR, storing one row per CDR3 protein. Among about 120,000 distinct CDR3 sequences, around 94% were seen once, and the ten largest hold about 0.29%. V usage is TRBV6-2 or TRBV6-3 and J usage is TRBJ2-7, with a tentative D call TRBD1 (5 bases). The sample comprised CD8+ T cells from PBMCs. The receptor was isolated from a human donor with Susac syndrome. The CDR3 here is CASSPDSLYEQYF. DNA for the CDR3: TGTGCCAGCAGTCCTGACAGTCTCTACGAGCAGTACTTC.